Described below is a single T cell receptor (beta chain) sequence and its context. Its antigen is currently not known. At one end, the junction sequence differs from germline, possibly due to a read error. This entry is derived from a study of blood T cells in healthy people across ages (dated by TCRdb to the mid-2010s). At the level of the whole study: In model experiments, template switching captured about one uniquely barcoded TCR beta cDNA molecule for every two T cells. Age-related changes in TCR beta repertoire diversity were measured in the study by deep sequencing normalized with unique cDNA molecular identifiers. The donors were divided into four age groups: young (average about 15 years), middle-aged (around 37), aged (about 60) and long-lived (about 90). To avoid experimental bias, donors of different ages were randomly spread across the sequencing lanes. The study analyzed two additional independent replicas of 1 million unique cDNA reads from the same blood draw for two donors, one aged 18 to 30 and one aged 80 or older.

Receptor amplification or capture employed 5' RACE. Sequencer: Illumina HiSeq 2500. A second roughly 6 to 12 cycle PCR used a sample-barcoded 5' primer and a J-beta primer mix. Each TCR beta cDNA molecule received a unique molecular identifier from a template-switch 5' adaptor carrying 12 random nucleotides. At least 3 million CDR3-containing paired-end reads were obtained from each sample. First-strand cDNA synthesis was performed from all RNA using the Mint cDNA synthesis kit, with priming by a TRBC-specific oligonucleotide. After uracil-DNA glycosylase treatment, a first 18-cycle PCR used universal primers M1SS and BC2_uni_R on all cDNA. On the authors' methods: For normalization, 1 million high-quality reads, each with a distinct molecular identifier, were randomly selected from each sample. Reads sharing molecular identifiers were discarded rather than binned into consensus sequences. CDR3 identification, clonotype clustering and error correction used MiTCR with a Q25 quality threshold and the strictest error-elimination algorithm. A nonparametric unseen species model using Euler transformation provided a lower-bound estimate of total TCR beta diversity. TCRdb itself trimmed the public reads at Q25 with fastp, ran MiXCR and retained productive beta chains. Each entry is one CDR3 protein sequence, shown with its most common DNA and genes. The V and J calls and clone size come from TCRdb's table, not from the authors' own analysis. In all, the sample holds about 1.6 million distinct CDR3 sequences, and 30% to 35% of those were seen once. The ten biggest clones cover about 11% of the sample.

The 39 donors, aged about 6 to 95 years, were systemically healthy Caucasian individuals from Russia. Roughly 11 milliliters of peripheral blood were drawn from each donor into EDTA-treated Vacutainer tubes. PBMCs were isolated by Ficoll-Paque density-gradient centrifugation, with at least 7 million obtained per sample. Total RNA, at least 6 micrograms per sample, was extracted from PBMCs with Trizol reagent. For every donor, an aliquot of PBMCs went through flow cytometry to measure the percentages of naive CD45RAhigh/CD27high T cells. Here is what the overall study found, with its caveats: Since profiling was done on bulk unsorted PBMCs, naive and antigen-experienced compartments could not be conclusively compared. Compared with the aged group, more naive CD4+ T cells, fewer expanded clones and increased TCR diversity were shown by the long-lived group, suggesting age selection. A strong correlation was found between observed TCR beta diversity and the percentage of naive T cells measured by flow cytometry. Estimates of total diversity based on one million sequenced T cells were considered lower bounds and underestimates. Donor CMV infection status was unknown, potentially confounding age-related changes in expanded clonotypes. As age increased, observed TCR beta diversity per million T cells dropped in a roughly linear way, and a significant reduction was already evident by age around 41.

The sequence was collected from a woman in her twenties or thirties in good health. The material sequenced was blood.

The bases are TGTGCCGGCAGCCCTCAAGGACAGGCGTACGATGGGGCCAACGTCCTGACTTTC. The resulting protein is CAGSPQGQAYDGANVLTF. The rearrangement joined TRBV4-2 to TRBJ2-6, and TRBD1 matches 7 of the central bases. In the germline V gene, CDR1 corresponds to LGHNA and CDR2 to YNFKEQ. The CDR3 sequence holds 18 residues, the cysteine and phenylalanine included. CDR3 DNA only is kept here, 54 bases in frame from base 1.